The next 30 T cell receptor beta chains were all read from a single sample in a study of T cell responses to AZD1222 COVID-19 vaccine listed by TCRdb under 2021. Libraries were made using the immunoSEQ multiplex PCR assay. Here the immuneACCESS table is served through TCRdb, limited to in-frame sequences with V and J called. Missing clones are a known gap in these copies; in checked studies unresolved V genes cover under half, and the rest lacks a known reason. Recorded for this sample are over 100,000 clones; around nine tenths of them occurred a single time. Clones ranked in the top ten supply 3% to 4% of the sample. This sample's time point label indicates: baseline before first vaccination. The sample consisted of peripheral blood, taken on day 0 of AZD1222 vaccination. These receptors came from an adult in good health.

The chain combines TRBV6-5 with TRBJ2-7, with D uncertain. The CDR3 loop spans 15 amino acids. Germline V gene sequence: CDR1 MNHEY, CDR2 SVGAGI. With 0 bases removed from V and 1 base from J, the gap between germline ends came to 10 bases. The DNA of the CDR3 is TGTGCCAGCAGTTACTCGATAACAGATTCCTACGAGCAGTACTTC. Translated: CASSYSITDSYEQYF.

The rearrangement links TRBV7-2 to TRBJ2-1; 8 positions match TRBD1. The V gene end was trimmed by 5 bases and the J gene end by 5 bases; junction bases not matched to a gene: 8. CDR1 is SGHTA and CDR2 is FQGNSA in the germline V gene. The CDR3 is 15 amino acids. The DNA of the CDR3 is TGTGCCAGCAGCCTAGGGACAGGTAAAAACAATGAGCAGTTCTTC. Translating it yields CASSLGTGKNNEQFF.

This clone was counted a single time. The chain carries TRBV6-5 and TRBJ1-5, with D possibly being TRBD1 (5 bases). Trimming pared 9 bases from V and 6 bases from J, leaving 15 bases between. The CDR3 length is 13 residues. The germline gives CDR1 MNHEY, CDR2 SVGAGI. The CDR3 sequence: CASTGQRGQPQHF. DNA of the CDR3: TGTGCCAGTACCGGACAAAGAGGTCAGCCCCAGCATTTT.

A note on this clone: The germline gene is not matched at one end of the junction; a read error may be the cause. The chain is built from TRBV5-1 and TRBJ2-3; 13 nucleotides match TRBD2. CDR1 is SGHRS and CDR2 is YFSETQ in the germline V gene. This CDR3 has 13 amino acids. The CDR3 loop is CASSPGLAGVLDF. The CDR3 DNA sequence: TGCGCCAGCAGCCCCGGACTAGCGGGGGTCCTGGATTTT.

This clone was recorded only once. The chain recombines TRBV4-1 with TRBJ2-3; 10 bases are a match to TRBD2. The germline gives CDR1 MGHRA, CDR2 YSYEKL. The CDR3 is 15 amino acids. The V segment lost 8 bases and the J segment 6 bases; nucleotides outside the gene matches: 11. DNA of the CDR3: TGCGCCAGCCGAGGACTAGCGGAGGCGGGGGATACGCAGTATTTT. Its translation: CASRGLAEAGDTQYF.

V and J are TRBV29-1 and TRBJ1-3; 7 nucleotides align to TRBD1. Per the germline V gene, CDR1 is SQVTM and CDR2 is ANQGSEA. This CDR3 region has 16 residues. Losses at the gene ends were 1 base for V and 0 bases for J; bases not matched to a gene: 6. In DNA form, the CDR3 reads TGCAGCGTTGAAGTGCAGGGGGGATACTCTGGAAACACCATATATTTT. Translation gives CSVEVQGGYSGNTIYF.

V is TRBV3-1 (or the pseudogene TRBV3-2) and J is TRBJ2-7, with a weak D call TRBD2 (5 bases). CDR3 length: 15 amino acids. Germline CDR1 and CDR2: LGHDT and YNNKEL (reference sequence). Trimming left V 1 base short and J 5 bases short, with 15 bases between. The CDR3 region is CASSQARGSLDEQYF. CDR3 sequence (DNA): TGTGCCAGCAGCCAAGCCCGCGGGTCTCTAGACGAGCAGTACTTC.

The chain links TRBV7-9 to TRBJ1-4; D may be TRBD1 (6 bases). Trimming took 7 bases from V and 3 from J, leaving 12 bases between them. There are 14 residues in the CDR3. Germline lookup yields CDR1 SEHNR and CDR2 FQNEAQ (reference sequence). CDR3 in DNA: TGTGCCAGCACCCCCGGACAGTCTAATGAAAAACTGTTTTTT. This codes for CASTPGQSNEKLFF.

This clone occurred a few times. The chain is built from TRBV19 and TRBJ1-1; a possible D gene is TRBD1 (6 bases). Looked up from germline, CDR1 is LNHDA and CDR2 is SQIVND (reference sequence). V dropped 3 bases and J dropped 3 bases, with 8 bases sitting between them. CDR3 length: 13 amino acids. The CDR3 sequence: CASSIGGHTEAFF. DNA of the CDR3: TGTGCCAGTAGTATTGGGGGCCACACTGAAGCTTTCTTT.

This chain joins TRBV19 and TRBJ2-3, with 8 bases lining up with TRBD2. Losses at the gene ends were 3 bases for V and 4 bases for J; bases not matched to a gene: 0. The CDR3 totals 13 residues. Germline loops: CDR1 LNHDA, CDR2 SQIVND (reference sequence). In DNA form, the CDR3 reads TGTGCCAGTAGTATCGGGGGGGCAGATACGCAGTATTTT. This sequence encodes CASSIGGADTQYF.

This chain uses TRBV6-5 with TRBJ2-1; TRBD2 matches at 11 bases. The germline V gene has CDR1 MNHEY and CDR2 SVGAGI. This CDR3 is built from 15 residues. J lost 3 bases, V lost 4 bases, and 2 bases had no gene match. CDR3: CASSWGTSGYNEQFF. The CDR3 region has the DNA TGTGCCAGCAGTTGGGGGACTAGCGGCTACAATGAGCAGTTCTTC.

This rearrangement joins TRBV28 to TRBJ1-6, with 8 bases that match TRBD1. CDR1 and CDR2 from the germline V gene are MDHEN and SYDVKM. The CDR3 is 14 amino acids. Germline trimming cut 4 bases from V and 8 bases from J; bases unmatched to any gene: 4. DNA of the CDR3: TGTGCCAGCAGTTCCGGACAGGGTTATTCACCCCTCCACTTT. Translating it yields CASSSGQGYSPLHF.

This chain joins TRBV2 and TRBJ1-2, with D unresolved. The germline V gene has CDR1 SNHLY and CDR2 FYNNEI. The CDR3 spans 12 residues. Trimming shortened V by 7 bases and J by 4 bases, and 10 bases separated the two germline ends. The CDR3 region is CASTEEPYGYTF. The CDR3 DNA reads as TGTGCCAGCACTGAGGAACCCTATGGCTACACCTTC.

V gene TRBV5-4 combines with J gene TRBJ1-6; TRBD1 matches at 8 bases. Germline CDR1 SGHNT, CDR2 YYREEE (reference sequence). V trimming: 9 bases; J trimming: 2 bases; junction bases outside the gene matches: 4. CDR3 length equals 14 residues. Here the CDR3 reads CATSGGTYNSPLHF. The CDR3 region has the DNA TGTGCCACCTCAGGGGGCACCTATAATTCACCCCTCCACTTT.

CDR3 coding DNA: TGCGCCAGCAGCCCACCACCCAGGACAGTATCAACTAACTATGGCTACACCTTC. This encodes CASSPPPRTVSTNYGYTF. The chain joins TRBV10-1 to TRBJ1-2; tentative D call: TRBD1 (6 bases). The germline V and J ends were trimmed by 6 bases and 0 bases, with 23 bases remaining between them. The CDR3 is 18 residues long. The germline V gene encodes CDR1 WNHNN and CDR2 SYGVQD (reference sequence).

This chain links TRBV5-1 with TRBJ2-1; D possibly corresponds to TRBD2 (5 bases). The V end lost 3 bases, the J end lost 0 bases, and 10 bases lay between the germline ends. The CDR3 loop spans 15 amino acids. Per germline, CDR1 SGHRS and CDR2 YFSETQ. CDR3 sequence reads: CASSYVDSSYNEQFF. DNA of the CDR3: TGCGCCAGCAGCTACGTGGACTCCTCCTACAATGAGCAGTTCTTC.

J is TRBJ1-2 and V is TRBV5-1, with 7 bases lining up with TRBD1. The CDR3 is 15 residues long. Germline V CDR1 and CDR2: SGHRS, YFSETQ. Trimming at V came to 4 bases and at J to 0 bases, leaving 6 bases not matched to a gene. CDR3 sequence: CASSKAGQTNYGYTF. CDR3 DNA sequence: TGCGCCAGCAGCAAGGCGGGACAGACTAACTATGGCTACACCTTC.

V and J are TRBV23-1 and TRBJ2-7; no reliable D call. TRBV23-1 is placed among ORFs of uncertain function. The CDR3 sequence is 14 residues long. The V end was cut by 5 bases, the J end by 2 bases, with 13 bases between. Here the CDR3 reads CASSFPGRPYEQYF. In DNA form, the CDR3 reads TGCGCCAGCAGTTTCCCTGGCAGACCCTACGAGCAGTACTTC.

CDR3 DNA sequence: TGTGCTAGTGGCCCTAACTATGGCTACACCTTC. This translates into CASGPNYGYTF. V is TRBV12-5 and J is TRBJ1-2, with D uncertain. Trimming took off 6 bases at V and 0 bases at J, with 2 bases between the two ends. The CDR3 covers 11 residues. Germline-derived CDR1 and CDR2 are LGHNT and FRNRAP.

The chain combines TRBV6-1 with TRBJ1-3; D is uncertain. V was trimmed by 0 bases and J by 0 bases, leaving 9 bases between them. The CDR3 extends over 16 amino acids. The germline CDR1 and CDR2 sequences are MNHNS and SASEGT. CDR3 coding DNA: TGTGCCAGCAGTGAAGCCTGGGCTGGCTCTGGAAACACCATATATTTT. As protein: CASSEAWAGSGNTIYF.

V and J are TRBV18 and TRBJ1-6; 8 bases map to TRBD1. V lost 1 base and J lost 8; bases outside the gene matches: 1. This CDR3 region has 14 residues. The V gene's germline CDR1 is KGHSH and CDR2 LQKENI. CDR3 amino acids: CASSPQDRDSPLHF. CDR3 in DNA: TGTGCCAGCTCACCACAGGACAGGGATTCACCCCTCCACTTT.

This clone appeared once. The genes are TRBV18 and TRBJ2-3; D assignment may be TRBD1 or TRBD2 (5 bases each). The CDR3 totals 13 residues. V dropped 8 bases and J dropped 4 bases, with 13 bases sitting between them. The V gene's germline CDR1 is KGHSH and CDR2 LQKENI. CDR3 DNA sequence: TGTGCCAGCACGGGGCAGAGAGCAGATACGCAGTATTTT. Amino acid sequence: CASTGQRADTQYF.

This clone was recorded once. This sequence joins TRBV19 and TRBJ2-7, with D maybe TRBD1 (5 bases). CDR3 length: 14 amino acids. Trimming removed 6 bases at V and 3 bases at J, with 15 bases between. Germline V gene sequence: CDR1 LNHDA, CDR2 SQIVND (reference sequence). The CDR3 coding sequence is TGTGCCAGTAGGAAACGGCAGGGTGACTACGAGCAGTACTTC. It translates to CASRKRQGDYEQYF.

V gene TRBV21-1 combines with J gene TRBJ1-5. TRBV21-1 is shown as a pseudogene. This CDR3 contains 14 residues. CDR3 region: CASSDRGGIQPQHF. The CDR3 bases are TGTGCCAGCAGCGACCGGGGAGGAATACAGCCCCAGCATTTT.

This clone is a singleton in its sample. This sequence joins TRBV6-5 and TRBJ1-6; D uncertain. The CDR3 has 13 residues. In germline, CDR1 is MNHEY, CDR2 SVGAGI. Trimming pared 4 bases from V and 11 bases from J, leaving 12 bases between. The chain's CDR3 is CASSWAEIAPLHF. The CDR3 DNA is TGTGCCAGCAGTTGGGCAGAGATTGCACCCCTCCACTTT.

Concerning this clone: Other DNA sequences in this specimen translate into the identical CDR3. The gene calls are TRBV5-5 and TRBJ1-5, with D unresolved. The germline V gene has CDR1 SGHKS and CDR2 YYEKEE (reference sequence). The germline V and J ends were trimmed by 1 base and 4 bases, with 6 bases remaining between them. This CDR3 is 13 amino acids long. CDR3 in amino acids: CASSLYSNQPQHF. The CDR3 nucleotides read TGTGCCAGCAGCTTGTACAGTAATCAGCCCCAGCATTTT.

The chain has TRBV5-8 and TRBJ1-2; TRBD1 might be the D (6 bases). This CDR3 region has 16 residues. CDR1 and CDR2 (germline): SGHTS, YDEGEE. Deletions cut 1 base from V and 4 bases from J, with 17 bases between. The DNA of the CDR3 is TGTGCCAGCAGCTTGCCCTCCCGGACAGTTGCCTATGGCTACACCTTC. This encodes CASSLPSRTVAYGYTF.

The gene calls are TRBV6-2 or TRBV6-3 and TRBJ1-2; D unclear. Trimming removed 3 bases at V and 3 bases at J, with 8 bases between. Germline assignment: CDR1 MNHEY and CDR2 SVGEGT. The CDR3 loop spans 13 amino acids. CDR3 coding DNA: TGTGCCAGCAGTTATGACGGGGACTATGGCTACACCTTC. As protein: CASSYDGDYGYTF.

The chain uses TRBV27 and TRBJ2-2; no reliable D call. This CDR3 is 13 amino acids long. Germline V gives CDR1 MNHEY, CDR2 SMNVEV (reference sequence). Trimming shortened V by 3 bases and J by 6 bases, and 8 bases separated the two germline ends. The CDR3: CASSFRRAGELFF. The CDR3 DNA reads TGTGCCAGCAGTTTTCGACGAGCCGGGGAGCTGTTTTTT.

The chain is built from TRBV2 and TRBJ1-5, with D perhaps matching TRBD1 (6 bases). From germline, CDR1 is SNHLY and CDR2 FYNNEI. V shed 6 bases and J shed 2 bases, with 14 bases lying between them. The CDR3 runs 15 residues. The CDR3, as DNA: TGTGCCAGCAGCCCACAGGGCGGAGGCAATCAGCCCCAGCATTTT. It encodes CASSPQGGGNQPQHF.